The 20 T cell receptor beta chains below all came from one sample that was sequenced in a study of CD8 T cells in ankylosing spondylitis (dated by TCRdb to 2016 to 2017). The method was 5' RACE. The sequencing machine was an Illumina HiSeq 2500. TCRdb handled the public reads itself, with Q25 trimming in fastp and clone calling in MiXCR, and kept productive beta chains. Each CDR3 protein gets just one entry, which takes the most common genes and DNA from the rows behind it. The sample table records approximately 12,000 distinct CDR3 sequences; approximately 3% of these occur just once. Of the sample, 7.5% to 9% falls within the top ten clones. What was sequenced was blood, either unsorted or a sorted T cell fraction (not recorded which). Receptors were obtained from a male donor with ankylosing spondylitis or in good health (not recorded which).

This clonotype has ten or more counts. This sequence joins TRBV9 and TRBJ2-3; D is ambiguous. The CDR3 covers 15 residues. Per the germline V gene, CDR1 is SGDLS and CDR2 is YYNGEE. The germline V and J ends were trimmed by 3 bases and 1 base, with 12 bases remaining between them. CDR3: CASSGRGSGTDTQYF. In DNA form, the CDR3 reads TGTGCCAGCAGCGGGCGCGGTAGTGGCACAGATACGCAGTATTTT.

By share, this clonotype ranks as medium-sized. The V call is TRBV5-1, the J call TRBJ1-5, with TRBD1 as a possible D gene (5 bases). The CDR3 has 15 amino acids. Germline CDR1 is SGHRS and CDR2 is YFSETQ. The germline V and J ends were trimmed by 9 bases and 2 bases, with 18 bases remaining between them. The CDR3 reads CANSRGGEGNQPQHF. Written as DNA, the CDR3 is TGCGCCAACTCACGGGGGGGGGAAGGCAATCAGCCCCAGCATTTT.

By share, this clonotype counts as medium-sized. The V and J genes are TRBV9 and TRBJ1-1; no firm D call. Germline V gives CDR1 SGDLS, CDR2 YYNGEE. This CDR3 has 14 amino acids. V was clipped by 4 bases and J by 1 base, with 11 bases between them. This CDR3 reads CASSFQTENTEAFF. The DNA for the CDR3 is TGTGCCAGCAGCTTCCAGACTGAGAACACTGAAGCTTTCTTT.

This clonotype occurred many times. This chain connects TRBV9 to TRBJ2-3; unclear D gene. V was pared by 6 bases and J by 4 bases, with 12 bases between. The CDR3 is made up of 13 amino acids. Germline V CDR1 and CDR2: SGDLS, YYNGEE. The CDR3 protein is CASNSDQPDTQYF. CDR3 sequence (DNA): TGTGCCAGCAATTCGGACCAACCAGATACGCAGTATTTT.

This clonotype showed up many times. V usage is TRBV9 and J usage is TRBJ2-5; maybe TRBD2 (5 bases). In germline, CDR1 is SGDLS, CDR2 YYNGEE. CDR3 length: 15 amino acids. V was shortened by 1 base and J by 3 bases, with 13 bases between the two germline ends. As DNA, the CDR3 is TGTGCCAGCAGCGTAACGGGAACCTACAAAGAGACCCAGTACTTC. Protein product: CASSVTGTYKETQYF. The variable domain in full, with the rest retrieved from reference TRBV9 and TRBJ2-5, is DSGVTQTPKHLITATGQRVTLRCSPRSGDLSVYWYQQSLDQGLQFLIQYYNGEERAKGNILERFSAQQFPDLHSELNLSSLELGDSALYFCASSVTGTYKETQYFGPGTRLLVL.

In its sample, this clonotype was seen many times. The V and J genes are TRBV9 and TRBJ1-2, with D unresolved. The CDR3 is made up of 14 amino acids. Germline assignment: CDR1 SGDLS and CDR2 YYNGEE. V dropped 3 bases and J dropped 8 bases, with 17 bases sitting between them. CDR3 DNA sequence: TGTGCCAGCAGCGAAATCGGCGTAGGCGCAGGCTACACCTTC. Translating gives CASSEIGVGAGYTF.

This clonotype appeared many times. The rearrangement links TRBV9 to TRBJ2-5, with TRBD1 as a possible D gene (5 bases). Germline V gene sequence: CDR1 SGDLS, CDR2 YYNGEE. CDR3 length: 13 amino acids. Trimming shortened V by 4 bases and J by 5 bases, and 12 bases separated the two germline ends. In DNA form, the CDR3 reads TGTGCCAGCAGCTTGGACATCTTGGAGACCCAGTACTTC. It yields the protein CASSLDILETQYF.

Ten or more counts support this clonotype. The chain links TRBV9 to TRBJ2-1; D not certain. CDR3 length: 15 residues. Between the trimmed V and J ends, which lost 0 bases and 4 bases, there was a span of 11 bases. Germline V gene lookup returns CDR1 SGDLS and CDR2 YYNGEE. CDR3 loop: CASSVVPDPYNEQFF. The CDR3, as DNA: TGTGCCAGCAGCGTAGTCCCGGACCCGTACAATGAGCAGTTCTTC.

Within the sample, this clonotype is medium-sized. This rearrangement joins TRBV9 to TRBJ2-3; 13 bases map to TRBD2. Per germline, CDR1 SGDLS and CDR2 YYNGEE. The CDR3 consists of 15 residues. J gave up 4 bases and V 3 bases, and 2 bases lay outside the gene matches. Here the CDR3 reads CASSETSGGADTQYF. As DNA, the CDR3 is TGTGCCAGCAGCGAAACTAGCGGGGGGGCAGATACGCAGTATTTT.

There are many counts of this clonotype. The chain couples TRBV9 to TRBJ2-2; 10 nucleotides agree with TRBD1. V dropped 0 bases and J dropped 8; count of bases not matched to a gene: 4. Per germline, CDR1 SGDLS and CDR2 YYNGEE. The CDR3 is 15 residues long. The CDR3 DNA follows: TGTGCCAGCAGCGTAGAGGGACAGGGGCGTGGGGAGCTGTTTTTT. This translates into CASSVEGQGRGELFF.

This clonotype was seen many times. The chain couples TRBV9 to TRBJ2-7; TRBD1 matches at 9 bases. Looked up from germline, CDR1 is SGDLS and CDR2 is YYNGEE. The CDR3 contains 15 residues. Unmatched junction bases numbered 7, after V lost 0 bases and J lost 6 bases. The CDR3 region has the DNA TGTGCCAGCAGCGTAGAAGGGACAGGGTTGGGCGAGCAGTACTTC. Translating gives CASSVEGTGLGEQYF.

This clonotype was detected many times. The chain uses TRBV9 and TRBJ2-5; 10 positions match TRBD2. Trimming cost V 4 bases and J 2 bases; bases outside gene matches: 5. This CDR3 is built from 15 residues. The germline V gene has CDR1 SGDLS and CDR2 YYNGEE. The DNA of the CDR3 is TGTGCCAGCAGCCTAGCTAGCGGGGGACAAGAGACCCAGTACTTC. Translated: CASSLASGGQETQYF.

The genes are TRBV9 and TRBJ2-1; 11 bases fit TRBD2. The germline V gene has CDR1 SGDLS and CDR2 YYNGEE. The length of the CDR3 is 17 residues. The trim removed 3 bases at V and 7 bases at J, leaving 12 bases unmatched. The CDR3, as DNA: TGTGCCAGCAGCGCCGCATCCGGGACTAGCGGCCTAAATGAGCAGTTCTTC. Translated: CASSAASGTSGLNEQFF.

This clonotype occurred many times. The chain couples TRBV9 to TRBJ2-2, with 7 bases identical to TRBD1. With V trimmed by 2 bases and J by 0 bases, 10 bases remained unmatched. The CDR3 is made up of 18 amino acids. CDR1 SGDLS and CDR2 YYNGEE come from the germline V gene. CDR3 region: CASSVTGGQVTNTGELFF. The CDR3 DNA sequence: TGTGCCAGCAGCGTGACCGGTGGACAGGTTACGAACACCGGGGAGCTGTTTTTT.

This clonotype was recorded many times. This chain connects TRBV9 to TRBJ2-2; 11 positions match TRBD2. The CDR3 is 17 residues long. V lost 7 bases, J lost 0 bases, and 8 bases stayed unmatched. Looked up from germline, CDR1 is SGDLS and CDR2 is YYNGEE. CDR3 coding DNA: TGTGCCAGCTCCAAGACTAGCGGGAATTCGAACACCGGGGAGCTGTTTTTT. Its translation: CASSKTSGNSNTGELFF. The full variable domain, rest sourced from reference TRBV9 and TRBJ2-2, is DSGVTQTPKHLITATGQRVTLRCSPRSGDLSVYWYQQSLDQGLQFLIQYYNGEERAKGNILERFSAQQFPDLHSELNLSSLELGDSALYFCASSKTSGNSNTGELFFGEGSRLTVL.

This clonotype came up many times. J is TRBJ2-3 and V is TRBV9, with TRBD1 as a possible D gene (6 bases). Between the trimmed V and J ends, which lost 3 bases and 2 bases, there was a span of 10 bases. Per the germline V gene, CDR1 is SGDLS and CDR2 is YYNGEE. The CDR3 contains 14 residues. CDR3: CASSGTELTDTQYF. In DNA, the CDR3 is TGTGCCAGCAGCGGGACAGAGCTCACAGATACGCAGTATTTT. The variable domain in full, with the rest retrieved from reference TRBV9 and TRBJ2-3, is DSGVTQTPKHLITATGQRVTLRCSPRSGDLSVYWYQQSLDQGLQFLIQYYNGEERAKGNILERFSAQQFPDLHSELNLSSLELGDSALYFCASSGTELTDTQYFGPGTRLTVL.

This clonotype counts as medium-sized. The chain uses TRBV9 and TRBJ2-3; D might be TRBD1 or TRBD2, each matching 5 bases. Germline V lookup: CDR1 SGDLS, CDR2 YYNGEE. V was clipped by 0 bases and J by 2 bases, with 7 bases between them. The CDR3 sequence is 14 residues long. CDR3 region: CASSVGGTTDTQYF. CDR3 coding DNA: TGTGCCAGCAGCGTAGGGGGGACCACAGATACGCAGTATTTT. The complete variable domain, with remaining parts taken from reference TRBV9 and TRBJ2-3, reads DSGVTQTPKHLITATGQRVTLRCSPRSGDLSVYWYQQSLDQGLQFLIQYYNGEERAKGNILERFSAQQFPDLHSELNLSSLELGDSALYFCASSVGGTTDTQYFGPGTRLTVL.

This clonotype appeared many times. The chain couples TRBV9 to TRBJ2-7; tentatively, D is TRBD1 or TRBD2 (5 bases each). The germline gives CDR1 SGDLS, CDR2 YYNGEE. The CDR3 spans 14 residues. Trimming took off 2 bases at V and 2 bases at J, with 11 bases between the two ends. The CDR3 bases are TGTGCCAGCAGCGTTGGGACGGACCCCTACGAGCAGTACTTC. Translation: CASSVGTDPYEQYF.

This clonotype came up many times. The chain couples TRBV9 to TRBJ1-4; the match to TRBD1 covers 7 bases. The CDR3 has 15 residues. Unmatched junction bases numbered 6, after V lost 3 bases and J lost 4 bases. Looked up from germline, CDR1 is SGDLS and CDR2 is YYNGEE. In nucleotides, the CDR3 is TGTGCCAGCAGCGACGGGGACAGCGGTAATGAAAAACTGTTTTTT. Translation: CASSDGDSGNEKLFF.

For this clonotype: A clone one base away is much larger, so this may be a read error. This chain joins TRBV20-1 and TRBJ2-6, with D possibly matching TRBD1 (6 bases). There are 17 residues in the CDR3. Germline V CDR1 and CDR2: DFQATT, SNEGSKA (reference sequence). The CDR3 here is CCATVQGLYSGANVLTF. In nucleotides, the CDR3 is TGCTGTGCGACGGTACAGGGCTTATACTCTGGGGCCAACGTCCTGACTTTC.